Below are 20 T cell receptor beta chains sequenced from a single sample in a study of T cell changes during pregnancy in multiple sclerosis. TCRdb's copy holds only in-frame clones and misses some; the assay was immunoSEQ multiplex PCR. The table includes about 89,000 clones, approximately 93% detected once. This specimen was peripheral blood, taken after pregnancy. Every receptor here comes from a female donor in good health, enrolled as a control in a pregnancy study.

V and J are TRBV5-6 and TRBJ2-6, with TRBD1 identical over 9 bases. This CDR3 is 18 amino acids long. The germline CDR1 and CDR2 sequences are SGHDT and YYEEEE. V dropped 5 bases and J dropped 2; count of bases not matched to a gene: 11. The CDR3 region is CASRTDRGKFAGANVLTF. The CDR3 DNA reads TGTGCCAGCAGGACGGACAGGGGCAAATTTGCTGGGGCCAACGTCCTGACTTTC.

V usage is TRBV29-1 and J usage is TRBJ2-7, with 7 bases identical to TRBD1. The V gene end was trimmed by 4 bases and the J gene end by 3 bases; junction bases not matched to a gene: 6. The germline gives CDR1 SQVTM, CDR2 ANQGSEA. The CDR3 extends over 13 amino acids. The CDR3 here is CSVAPGGIYEQYF. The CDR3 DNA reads TGCAGCGTTGCCCCAGGGGGAATCTACGAGCAGTACTTC.

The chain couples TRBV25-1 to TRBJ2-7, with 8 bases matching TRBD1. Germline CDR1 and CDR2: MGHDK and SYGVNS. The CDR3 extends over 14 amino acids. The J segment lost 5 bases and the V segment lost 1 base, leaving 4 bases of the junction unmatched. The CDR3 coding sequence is TGTGCCAGCAGTGAATCCGCGGACAGGGACGAGCAGTACTTC. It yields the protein CASSESADRDEQYF.

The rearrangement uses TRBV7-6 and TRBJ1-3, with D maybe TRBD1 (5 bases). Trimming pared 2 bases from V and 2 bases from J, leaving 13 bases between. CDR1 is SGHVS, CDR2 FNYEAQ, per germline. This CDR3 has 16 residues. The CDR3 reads CASSLYRQGTGNTIYF. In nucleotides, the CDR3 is TGTGCCAGCAGCTTATATAGGCAGGGTACTGGAAACACCATATATTTT.

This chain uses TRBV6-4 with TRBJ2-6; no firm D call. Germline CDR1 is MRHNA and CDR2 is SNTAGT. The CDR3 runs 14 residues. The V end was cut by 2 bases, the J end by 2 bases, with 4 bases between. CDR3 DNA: TGTGCCAGCAGTGACCGGGCTGGGGCCAACGTCCTGACTTTC. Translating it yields CASSDRAGANVLTF.

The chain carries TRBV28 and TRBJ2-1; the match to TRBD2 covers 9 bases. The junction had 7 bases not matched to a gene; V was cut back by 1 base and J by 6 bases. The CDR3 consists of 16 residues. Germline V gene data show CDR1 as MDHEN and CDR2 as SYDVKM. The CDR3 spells CASSLSLAGPGNEQFF. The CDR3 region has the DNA TGTGCCAGCAGTTTATCTCTAGCGGGGCCTGGCAATGAGCAGTTCTTC.

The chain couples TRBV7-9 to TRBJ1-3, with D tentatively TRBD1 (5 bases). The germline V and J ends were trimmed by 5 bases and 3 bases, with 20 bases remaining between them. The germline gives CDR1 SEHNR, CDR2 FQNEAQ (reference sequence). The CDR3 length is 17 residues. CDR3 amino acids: CASSPRKGSLGGNTIYF. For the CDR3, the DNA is TGTGCCAGCAGCCCCAGGAAGGGGTCTTTGGGTGGAAACACCATATATTTT.

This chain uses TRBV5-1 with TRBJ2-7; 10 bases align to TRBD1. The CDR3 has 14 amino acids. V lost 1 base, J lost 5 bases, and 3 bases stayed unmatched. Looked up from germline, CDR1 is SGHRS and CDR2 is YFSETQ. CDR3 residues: CASSLRDRGHEQYF. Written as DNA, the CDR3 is TGCGCCAGCAGCTTGAGGGACAGGGGCCACGAGCAGTACTTC.

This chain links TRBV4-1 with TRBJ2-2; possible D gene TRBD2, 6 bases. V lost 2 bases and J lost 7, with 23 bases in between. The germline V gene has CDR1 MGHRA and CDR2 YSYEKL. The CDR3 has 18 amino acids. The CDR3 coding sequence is TGCGCCAGCAGCCAAAGACGGGGCTTTAGCGGAGACATCGGGGAGCTGTTTTTT. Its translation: CASSQRRGFSGDIGELFF.

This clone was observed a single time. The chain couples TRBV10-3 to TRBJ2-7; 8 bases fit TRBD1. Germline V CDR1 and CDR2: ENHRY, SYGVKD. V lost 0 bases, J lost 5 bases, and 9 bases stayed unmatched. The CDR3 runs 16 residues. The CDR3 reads CAISESSGQGRHEQYF. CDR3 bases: TGTGCCATCAGTGAGTCGTCTGGACAGGGTAGACACGAGCAGTACTTC.

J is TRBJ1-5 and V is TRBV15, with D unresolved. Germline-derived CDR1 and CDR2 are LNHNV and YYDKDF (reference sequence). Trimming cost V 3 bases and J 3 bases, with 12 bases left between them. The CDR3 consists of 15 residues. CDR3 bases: TGTGCCACCAGCAGGGAGCGGGGTACCAATCAGCCCCAGCATTTT. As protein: CATSRERGTNQPQHF.

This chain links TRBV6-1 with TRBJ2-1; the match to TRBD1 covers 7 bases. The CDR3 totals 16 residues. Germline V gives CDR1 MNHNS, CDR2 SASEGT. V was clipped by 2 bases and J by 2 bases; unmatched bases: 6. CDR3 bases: TGTGCCAGCAGTGAATCTTTCGACAGGGCCTACAATGAGCAGTTCTTC. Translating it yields CASSESFDRAYNEQFF.

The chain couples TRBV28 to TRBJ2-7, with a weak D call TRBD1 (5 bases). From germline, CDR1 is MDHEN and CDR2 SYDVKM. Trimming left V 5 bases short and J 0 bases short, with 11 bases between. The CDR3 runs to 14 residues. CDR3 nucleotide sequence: TGTGCCAGCAGTCCACAGGATTTCTCCTACGAGCAGTACTTC. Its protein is CASSPQDFSYEQYF.

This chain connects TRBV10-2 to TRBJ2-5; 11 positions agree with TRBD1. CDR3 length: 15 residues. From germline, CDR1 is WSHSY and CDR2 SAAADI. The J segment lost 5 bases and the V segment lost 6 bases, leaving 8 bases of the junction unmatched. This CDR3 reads CASRIRDRGVETQYF. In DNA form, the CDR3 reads TGCGCCAGCAGAATCCGGGACAGGGGGGTGGAGACCCAGTACTTC.

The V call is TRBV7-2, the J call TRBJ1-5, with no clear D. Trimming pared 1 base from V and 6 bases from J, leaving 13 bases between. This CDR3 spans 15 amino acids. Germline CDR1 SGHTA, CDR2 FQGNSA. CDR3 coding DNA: TGTGCCAGCAGCTTAGGATTAGGAGGGAGTCAGCCCCAGCATTTT. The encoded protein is CASSLGLGGSQPQHF.

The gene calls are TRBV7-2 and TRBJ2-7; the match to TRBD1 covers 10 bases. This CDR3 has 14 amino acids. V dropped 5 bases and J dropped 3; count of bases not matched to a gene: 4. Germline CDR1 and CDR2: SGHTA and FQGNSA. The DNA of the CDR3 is TGTGCCAGCAGCGCCGGGACAGGGGTCTACGAGCAGTACTTC. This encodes CASSAGTGVYEQYF.

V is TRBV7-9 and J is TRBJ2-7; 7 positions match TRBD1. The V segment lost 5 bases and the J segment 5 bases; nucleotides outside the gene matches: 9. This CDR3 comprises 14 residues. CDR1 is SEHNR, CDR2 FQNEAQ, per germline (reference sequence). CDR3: CASSPTGTVDEQYF. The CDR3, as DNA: TGTGCCAGCAGCCCGACCGGGACAGTAGACGAGCAGTACTTC.

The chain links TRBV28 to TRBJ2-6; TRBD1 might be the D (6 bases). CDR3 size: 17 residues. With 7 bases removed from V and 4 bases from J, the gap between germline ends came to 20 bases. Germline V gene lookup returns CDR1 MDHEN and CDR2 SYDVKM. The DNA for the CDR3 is TGTGCCAGCATGTTGGGGCAGGGGAAGATCGGGGCCAACGTCCTGACTTTC. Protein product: CASMLGQGKIGANVLTF.

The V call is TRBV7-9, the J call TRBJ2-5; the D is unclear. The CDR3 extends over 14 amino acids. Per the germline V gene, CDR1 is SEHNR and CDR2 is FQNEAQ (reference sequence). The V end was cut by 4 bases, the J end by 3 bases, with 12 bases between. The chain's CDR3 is CASSYQSDKETQYF. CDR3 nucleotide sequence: TGTGCCAGCAGCTATCAGAGCGATAAAGAGACCCAGTACTTC.

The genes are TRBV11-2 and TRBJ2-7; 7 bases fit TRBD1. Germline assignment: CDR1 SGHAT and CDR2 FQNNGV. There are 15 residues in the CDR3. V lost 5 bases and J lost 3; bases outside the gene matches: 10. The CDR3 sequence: CASSLPGQMGYEQYF. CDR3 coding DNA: TGTGCCAGCAGCCTGCCGGGACAGATGGGCTACGAGCAGTACTTC.